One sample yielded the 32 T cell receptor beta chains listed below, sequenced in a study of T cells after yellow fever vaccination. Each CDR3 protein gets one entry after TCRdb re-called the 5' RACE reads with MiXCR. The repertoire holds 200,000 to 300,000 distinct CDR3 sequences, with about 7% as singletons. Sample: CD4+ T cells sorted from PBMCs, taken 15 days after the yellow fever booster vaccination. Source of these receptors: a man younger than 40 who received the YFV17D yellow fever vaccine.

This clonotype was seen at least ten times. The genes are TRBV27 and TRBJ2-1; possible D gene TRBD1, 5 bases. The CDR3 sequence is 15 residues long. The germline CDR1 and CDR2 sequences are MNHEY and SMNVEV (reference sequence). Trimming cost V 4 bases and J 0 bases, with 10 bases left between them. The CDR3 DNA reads TGTGCCAGCAGTTACGGCGGACACTCCTACAATGAGCAGTTCTTC. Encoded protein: CASSYGGHSYNEQFF.

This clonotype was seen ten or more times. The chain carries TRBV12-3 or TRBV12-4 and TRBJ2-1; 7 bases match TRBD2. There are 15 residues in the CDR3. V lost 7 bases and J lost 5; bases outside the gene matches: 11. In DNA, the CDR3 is TGTGCCAGCATTCCCGGGCTAGCGGCAGACAATGAGCAGTTCTTC. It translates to CASIPGLAADNEQFF.

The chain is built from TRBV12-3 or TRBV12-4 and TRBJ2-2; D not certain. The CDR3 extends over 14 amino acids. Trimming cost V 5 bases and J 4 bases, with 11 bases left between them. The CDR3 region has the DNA TGTGCCAGCAGTGGAGTGCGATCCACCGGGGAGCTGTTTTTT. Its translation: CASSGVRSTGELFF.

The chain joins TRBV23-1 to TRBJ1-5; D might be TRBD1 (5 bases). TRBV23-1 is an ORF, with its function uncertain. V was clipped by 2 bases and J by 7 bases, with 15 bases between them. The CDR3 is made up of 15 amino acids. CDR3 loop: CASSQTSQGRQPQHF. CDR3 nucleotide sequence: TGCGCCAGCAGTCAAACCTCCCAGGGAAGGCAGCCCCAGCATTTT.

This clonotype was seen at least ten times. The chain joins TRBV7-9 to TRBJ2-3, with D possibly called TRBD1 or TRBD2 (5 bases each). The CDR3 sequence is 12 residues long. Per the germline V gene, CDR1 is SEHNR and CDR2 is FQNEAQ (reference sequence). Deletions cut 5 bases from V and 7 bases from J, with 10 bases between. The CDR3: CASSGDGYTQYF. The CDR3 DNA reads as TGTGCCAGCAGCGGGGACGGATATACGCAGTATTTT.

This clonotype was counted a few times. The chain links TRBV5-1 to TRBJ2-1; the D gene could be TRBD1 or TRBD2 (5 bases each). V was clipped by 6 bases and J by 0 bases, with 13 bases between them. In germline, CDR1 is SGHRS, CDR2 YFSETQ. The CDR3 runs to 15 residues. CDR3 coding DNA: TGCGCCAGCACCCCCTGGGACGCCTCCTACAATGAGCAGTTCTTC. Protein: CASTPWDASYNEQFF.

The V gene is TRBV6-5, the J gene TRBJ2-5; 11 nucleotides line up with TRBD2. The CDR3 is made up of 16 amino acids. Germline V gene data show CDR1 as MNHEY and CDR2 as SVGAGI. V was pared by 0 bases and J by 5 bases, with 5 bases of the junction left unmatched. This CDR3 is CASSYSGTSGWETQYF. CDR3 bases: TGTGCCAGCAGTTACTCGGGGACTAGCGGATGGGAGACCCAGTACTTC.

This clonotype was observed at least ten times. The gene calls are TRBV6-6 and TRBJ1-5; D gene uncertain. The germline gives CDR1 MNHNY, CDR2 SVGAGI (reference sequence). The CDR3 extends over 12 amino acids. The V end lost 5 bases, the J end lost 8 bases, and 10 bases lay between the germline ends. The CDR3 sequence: CASSTGWEPQHF. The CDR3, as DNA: TGTGCCAGCAGTACCGGTTGGGAGCCCCAGCATTTT.

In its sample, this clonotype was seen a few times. This CDR3 reads CASSQEGGTGGVNGYTF. In nucleotides, the CDR3 is TGTGCCAGCAGCCAAGAGGGGGGGACAGGGGGCGTGAATGGCTACACCTTC. The chain recombines TRBV21-1 with TRBJ1-2; the tabulated D call, TRBD1, remains unverified against the DNA. TRBV21-1 counts as a pseudogene. There are 17 residues in the CDR3.

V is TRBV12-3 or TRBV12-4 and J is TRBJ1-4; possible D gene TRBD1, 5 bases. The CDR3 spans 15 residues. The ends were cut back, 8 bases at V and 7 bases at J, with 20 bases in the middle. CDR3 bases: TGTGCCAGCGCCCTCACCGCGACAGTGTCTGAAAAACTGTTTTTT. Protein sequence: CASALTATVSEKLFF.

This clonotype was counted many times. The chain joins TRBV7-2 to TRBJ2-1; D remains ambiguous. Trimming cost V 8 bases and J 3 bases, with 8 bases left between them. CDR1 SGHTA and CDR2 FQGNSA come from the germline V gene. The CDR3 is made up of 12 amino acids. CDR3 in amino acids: CASGKFYNEQFF. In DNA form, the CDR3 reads TGTGCCAGCGGGAAGTTCTACAATGAGCAGTTCTTC.

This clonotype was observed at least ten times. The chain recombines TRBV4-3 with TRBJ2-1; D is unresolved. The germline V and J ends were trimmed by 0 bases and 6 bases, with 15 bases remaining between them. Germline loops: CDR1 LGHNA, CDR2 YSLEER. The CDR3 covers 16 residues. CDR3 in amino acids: CASSQDLGYSGNEQFF. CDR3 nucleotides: TGCGCCAGCAGCCAAGATTTGGGCTATTCAGGCAATGAGCAGTTCTTC.

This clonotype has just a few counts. The chain's CDR3 is CASSFRDTGVDGYTF. The DNA for the CDR3 is TGTGCCAGCAGTTTCCGCGACACAGGGGTCGATGGCTACACCTTC. This chain connects TRBV27 to TRBJ1-2; 7 positions match TRBD1. After removal of 3 bases from V and 6 bases from J, the junction contained 10 bases not matched to a gene. The germline V gene encodes CDR1 MNHEY and CDR2 SMNVEV (reference sequence). The CDR3 extends over 15 amino acids.

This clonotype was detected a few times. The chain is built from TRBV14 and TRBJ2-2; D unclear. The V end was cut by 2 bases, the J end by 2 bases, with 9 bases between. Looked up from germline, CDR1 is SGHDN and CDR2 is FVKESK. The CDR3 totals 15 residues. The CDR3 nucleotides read TGTGCCAGCAGCCAATTCTTCTCTAACACCGGGGAGCTGTTTTTT. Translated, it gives CASSQFFSNTGELFF.

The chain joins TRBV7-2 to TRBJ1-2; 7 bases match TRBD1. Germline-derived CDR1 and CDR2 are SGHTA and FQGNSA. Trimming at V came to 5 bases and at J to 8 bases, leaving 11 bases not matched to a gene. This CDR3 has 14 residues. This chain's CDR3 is CASSPRQGRGGYTF. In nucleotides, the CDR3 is TGTGCCAGCAGCCCGCGACAGGGCCGCGGGGGCTACACCTTC.

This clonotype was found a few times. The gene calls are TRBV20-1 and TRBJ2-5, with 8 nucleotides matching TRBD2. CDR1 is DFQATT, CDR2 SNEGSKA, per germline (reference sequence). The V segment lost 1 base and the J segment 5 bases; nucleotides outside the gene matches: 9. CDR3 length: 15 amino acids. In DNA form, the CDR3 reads TGCAGTGCTAGAGGGGCAGCGGGAGATGCCGAGACCCAGTACTTC. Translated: CSARGAAGDAETQYF.

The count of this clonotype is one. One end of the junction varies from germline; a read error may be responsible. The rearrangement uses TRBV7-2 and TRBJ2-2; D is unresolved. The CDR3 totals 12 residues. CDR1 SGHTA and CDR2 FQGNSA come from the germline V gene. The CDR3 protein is CASSWYTRELFF. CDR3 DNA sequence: TGTGCCAGCAGCTGGTACACCAGGGAGCTGTTTTTT.

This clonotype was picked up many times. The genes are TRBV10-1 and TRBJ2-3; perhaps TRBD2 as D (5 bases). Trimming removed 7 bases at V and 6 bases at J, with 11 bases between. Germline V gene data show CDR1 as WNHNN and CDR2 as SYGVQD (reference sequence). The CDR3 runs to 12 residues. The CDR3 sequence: CASKLAPDTQYF. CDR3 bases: TGCGCCAGCAAGCTAGCACCCGATACGCAGTATTTT.

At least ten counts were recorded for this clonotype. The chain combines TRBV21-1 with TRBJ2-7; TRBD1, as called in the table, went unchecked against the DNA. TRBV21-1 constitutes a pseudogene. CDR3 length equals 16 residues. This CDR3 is CASSPRDRASPYEQYF. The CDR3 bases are TGTGCCAGCAGCCCCCGGGACAGGGCTTCTCCCTACGAGCAGTACTTC.

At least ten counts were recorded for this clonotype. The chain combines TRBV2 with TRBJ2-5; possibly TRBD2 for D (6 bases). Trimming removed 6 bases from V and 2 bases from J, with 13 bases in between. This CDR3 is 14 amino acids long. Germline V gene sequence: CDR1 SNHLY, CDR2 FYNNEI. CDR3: CASRGERAQETQYF. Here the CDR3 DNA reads TGTGCCAGCAGGGGTGAGCGGGCTCAAGAGACCCAGTACTTC. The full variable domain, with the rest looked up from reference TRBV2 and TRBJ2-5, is EPEVTQTPSHQVTQMGQEVILRCVPISNHLYFYWYRQILGQKVEFLVSFYNNEISEKSEIFDDQFSVERPDGSNFTLKIRSTKLEDSAMYFCASRGERAQETQYFGPGTRLLVL.

CDR3 amino acids: CASSQASGSFTDTQYF. The DNA of the CDR3 is TGTGCCAGCAGCCAAGCCAGCGGGAGCTTCACAGATACGCAGTATTTT. This rearrangement joins TRBV3-1 to TRBJ2-3, with 8 bases identical to TRBD2. Trimming at V came to 1 base and at J to 2 bases, leaving 5 bases not matched to a gene. The germline gives CDR1 LGHDT, CDR2 YNNKEL (reference sequence). This CDR3 has 16 residues.

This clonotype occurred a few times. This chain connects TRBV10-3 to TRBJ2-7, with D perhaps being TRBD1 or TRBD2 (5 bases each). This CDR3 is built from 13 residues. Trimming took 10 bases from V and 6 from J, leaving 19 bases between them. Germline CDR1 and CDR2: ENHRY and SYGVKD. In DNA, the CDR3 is TGTGCCAACCGGGATGGGGGAGAGGGCGAGCAGTACTTC. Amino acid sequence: CANRDGGEGEQYF.

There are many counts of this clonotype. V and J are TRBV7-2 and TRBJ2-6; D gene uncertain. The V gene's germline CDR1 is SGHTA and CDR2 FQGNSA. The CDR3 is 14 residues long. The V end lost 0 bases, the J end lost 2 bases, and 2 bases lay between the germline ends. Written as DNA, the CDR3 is TGTGCCAGCAGCTTAGCTGCTGGGGCCAACGTCCTGACTTTC. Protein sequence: CASSLAAGANVLTF.

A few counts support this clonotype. CDR3 in DNA: TGTGCCAGCAGAGGGACTACTAACAATGAGCAGTTCTTC. It codes for CASRGTTNNEQFF. V and J are TRBV25-1 and TRBJ2-1; TRBD2 matches at 7 bases. The germline V gene has CDR1 MGHDK and CDR2 SYGVNS. This CDR3 contains 13 residues. Germline trimming cut 6 bases from V and 5 bases from J; bases unmatched to any gene: 4. The full variable domain, its missing parts supplied by reference TRBV25-1 and TRBJ2-1, is EADIYQTPRYLVIGTGKKITLECSQTMGHDKMYWYQQDPGMELHLIHYSYGVNSTEKGDLSSESTVSRIRTEHFPLTLESARPSHTSQYLCASRGTTNNEQFFGPGTRLTVL.

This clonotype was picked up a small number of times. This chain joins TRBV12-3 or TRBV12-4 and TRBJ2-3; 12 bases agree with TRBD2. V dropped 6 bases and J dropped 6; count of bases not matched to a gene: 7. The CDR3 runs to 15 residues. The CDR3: CASSRLAGVSDTQYF. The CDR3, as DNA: TGTGCCAGCAGCCGACTAGCGGGAGTGAGTGATACGCAGTATTTT.

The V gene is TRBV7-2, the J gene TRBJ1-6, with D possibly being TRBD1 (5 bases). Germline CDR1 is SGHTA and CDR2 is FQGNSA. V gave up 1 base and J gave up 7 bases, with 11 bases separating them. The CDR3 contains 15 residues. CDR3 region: CASSLDLGRNSPLHF. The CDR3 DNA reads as TGTGCCAGCAGCTTAGATCTGGGGCGAAATTCACCCCTCCACTTT.

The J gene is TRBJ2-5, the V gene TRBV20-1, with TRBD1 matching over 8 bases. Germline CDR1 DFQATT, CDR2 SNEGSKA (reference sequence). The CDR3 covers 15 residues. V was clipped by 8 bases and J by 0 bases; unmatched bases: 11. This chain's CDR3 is CSSTPGQGDQETQYF. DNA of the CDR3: TGCAGTTCCACCCCAGGACAGGGAGACCAAGAGACCCAGTACTTC.

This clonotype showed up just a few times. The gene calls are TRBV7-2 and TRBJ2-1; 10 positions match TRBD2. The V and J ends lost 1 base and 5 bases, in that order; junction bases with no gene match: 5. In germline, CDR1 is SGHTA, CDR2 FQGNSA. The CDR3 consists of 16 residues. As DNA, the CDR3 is TGTGCCAGCAGCTTAGGCCCGGGACTAGCGCACAATGAGCAGTTCTTC. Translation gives CASSLGPGLAHNEQFF.

The DNA for the CDR3 is TGCAGCGCAGTTCCTGGACTAGCGGTAAAATCAACAGATACGCAGTATTTT. Protein product: CSAVPGLAVKSTDTQYF. The chain joins TRBV29-1 to TRBJ2-3, with 10 bases lining up with TRBD2. J lost 3 bases, V lost 7 bases, and 16 bases had no gene match. The CDR3 covers 17 residues. Germline values: CDR1 SQVTM, CDR2 ANQGSEA.

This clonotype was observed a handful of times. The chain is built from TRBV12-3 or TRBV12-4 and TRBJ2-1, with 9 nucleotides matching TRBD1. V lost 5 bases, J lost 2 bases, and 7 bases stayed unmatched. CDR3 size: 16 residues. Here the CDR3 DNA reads TGTGCCAGCAGTGTCCCCGGGACAGGGCCCTACAATGAGCAGTTCTTC. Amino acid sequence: CASSVPGTGPYNEQFF.

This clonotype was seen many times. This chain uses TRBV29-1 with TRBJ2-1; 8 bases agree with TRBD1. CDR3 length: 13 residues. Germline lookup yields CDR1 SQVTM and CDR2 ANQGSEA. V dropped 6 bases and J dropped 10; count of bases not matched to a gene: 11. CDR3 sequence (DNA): TGCAGCGTGACTCGGACAGGGCGGCGAGAGCAGTTCTTC. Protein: CSVTRTGRREQFF.

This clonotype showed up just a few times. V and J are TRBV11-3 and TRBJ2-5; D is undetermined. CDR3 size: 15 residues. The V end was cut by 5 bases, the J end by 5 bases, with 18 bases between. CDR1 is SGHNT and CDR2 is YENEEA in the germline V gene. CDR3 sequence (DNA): TGTGCCAGCAGCCCCTCACCGGCCAGGTTTGAGACCCAGTACTTC. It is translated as CASSPSPARFETQYF.